This is a list of T cell receptor beta chains from one sample in a study of cytomegalovirus exposure and HLA in healthy donors. Data came from immunoSEQ multiplex PCR; TCRdb stores just in-frame clones and leaves some out. The table records roughly 80,000 clones, under 70% of them present only once. Material for sequencing was PBMCs. The receptor source for this set is a woman in her fifties or sixties in good health and CMV-seropositive. The CDR3 runs from the conserved cysteine through the conserved F or W. A D gene is named only where the DNA matches it firmly. Rows may omit the clone size; those that give it use once, few, many or a size class.

j_gene | abundance | d_gene | v_gene | CDR3aa | CDR3nt
TRBJ1-1 | - | - | TRBV11-2 | CASSLGTRRTTEAFF | TGTGCCAGCAGCTTAGGAACCAGGAGGACCACTGAAGCTTTCTTT
TRBJ1-3 | - | TRBD1 | TRBV5-5 | CASSADQGAGNTIYF | TGTGCCAGCAGCGCGGATCAGGGGGCTGGAAACACCATATATTTT
TRBJ2-2 | few | - | TRBV5-1 | CASSPRQAPRTGELFF | TGCGCCAGCAGCCCTCGACAGGCCCCCCGCACCGGGGAGCTGTTTTTT
TRBJ2-2 | few | TRBD1 | TRBV4-1 | CASTQGARLNTGELFF | TGCGCCAGTACACAGGGGGCCCGATTGAACACCGGGGAGCTGTTTTTT
TRBJ1-1 | - | - | TRBV6-5 | CASSYGGANTEAFF | TGTGCCAGCAGTTACGGGGGGGCTAACACTGAAGCTTTCTTT
TRBJ1-3 | - | - | TRBV6-1 | CASSADSSSGNTIYF | TGTGCCAGCAGTGCGGACAGCAGCTCTGGAAACACCATATATTTT
TRBJ2-3 | - | TRBD1 | TRBV6-6 | CASSDGQGLTDTQYF | TGTGCCAGCAGTGATGGACAGGGTCTAACAGATACGCAGTATTTT
TRBJ1-1 | few | - | TRBV5-1 | CASSLQTANTEAFF | TGCGCCAGCAGCTTGCAGACAGCGAACACTGAAGCTTTCTTT
TRBJ2-1 | few | - | TRBV5-1 | CASSLGLRNEQFF | TGCGCCAGCAGCTTGGGTCTCAGGAATGAGCAGTTCTTC
TRBJ1-2 | - | - | TRBV2 | CASSGDGYTF | TGTGCCAGCAGCGGGGATGGCTACACCTTC
TRBJ2-3 | - | - | TRBV5-8 | CASSKRQGTDTQYF | TGTGCCAGCAGCAAGAGACAGGGCACAGATACGCAGTATTTT
TRBJ1-1 | - | - | TRBV19 | CASSMGGYTEAFF | TGTGCCAGTAGTATGGGAGGGTACACTGAAGCTTTCTTT
TRBJ2-3 | few | - | TRBV19 | CASSIVNRESDTQYF | TGTGCCAGTAGTATAGTGAACAGGGAATCAGATACGCAGTATTTT
TRBJ1-1 | - | TRBD1 | TRBV5-5 | CASSSQGDTEAFF | TGTGCCAGCAGCTCACAGGGGGACACTGAAGCTTTCTTT
TRBJ2-5 | few | TRBD2 | TRBV5-1 | CASSPWEGQETQYF | TGCGCCAGCAGCCCCTGGGAGGGGCAAGAGACCCAGTACTTC
TRBJ1-1 | few | - | TRBV5-4 | CASSLPQNTEAFF | TGTGCCAGCAGCTTGCCCCAGAACACTGAAGCTTTCTTT
TRBJ2-1 | few | TRBD2 | TRBV7-2 | CASNTGGNNEQFF | TGTGCCAGCAACACGGGGGGGAACAATGAGCAGTTCTTC
TRBJ2-3 | few | - | TRBV18 | CASSPPAKPTDTQYF | TGTGCCAGCTCACCACCGGCCAAACCCACAGATACGCAGTATTTT
TRBJ2-2 | once | - | TRBV7-7 | CASSPRQGGTGELFF | TGTGCTAGCAGCCCCCGACAGGGAGGCACCGGGGAGCTGTTTTTT
TRBJ2-1 | - | TRBD2 | TRBV11-3 | CASSQTLTSGGAYNEQFF | TGTGCCAGCAGCCAAACGCTTACTAGCGGGGGGGCCTACAATGAGCAGTTCTTC
TRBJ1-1 | - | - | TRBV19 | CASSQQGYTEAFF | TGTGCCAGTAGTCAACAGGGTTACACTGAAGCTTTCTTT
TRBJ1-1 | few | - | TRBV11-2 | CASSLDVRATTEAFF | TGTGCCAGCAGCTTAGATGTCAGGGCGACCACTGAAGCTTTCTTT
TRBJ2-3 | once | - | TRBV25-1 | CASSDLQVGGTDTQYF | TGTGCCAGCAGTGATCTACAGGTTGGGGGCACAGATACGCAGTATTTT
TRBJ2-5 | - | - | TRBV5-1 | CASSVDRFLSRAGSGETQYF | TGCGCCAGCAGCGTCGACAGGTTTCTATCGCGGGCAGGATCGGGAGAGACCCAGTACTTC
TRBJ2-3 | - | TRBD1 | TRBV5-1 | CASSSSGQGTDTQYF | TGCGCCAGCAGCTCATCGGGACAGGGCACAGATACGCAGTATTTT
TRBJ1-5 | - | - | TRBV4-1 | CASSQGSRARSNQPQHF | TGCGCCAGCAGCCAAGGATCCAGGGCGAGGAGCAATCAGCCCCAGCATTTT
TRBJ2-1 | - | - | TRBV6-1 | CASSELASTADEQFF | TGTGCCAGCAGTGAGTTAGCCTCGACTGCTGATGAGCAGTTCTTC
TRBJ1-3 | few | - | TRBV4-1 | CASSQEAQRDTIYF | TGCGCCAGCAGCCAAGAGGCACAGCGGGACACCATATATTTT
TRBJ1-6 | - | - | TRBV7-8 | CASSFEARGYSPLHF | TGTGCCAGCAGTTTCGAGGCCAGGGGTTATTCACCCCTCCACTTT
TRBJ2-1 | - | TRBD1 | TRBV7-9 | CARTGSYNEQFF | TGTGCGAGGACAGGCTCCTACAATGAGCAGTTCTTC
TRBJ1-6 | - | - | TRBV15 | CATSIGLFDNSPLHF | TGTGCCACCAGCATTGGACTTTTTGATAATTCACCCCTCCACTTT
TRBJ2-7 | few | - | TRBV12-1 | CASSSRDSSYEQYF | TGTGCCAGCAGCTCCCGAGACAGTTCCTACGAGCAGTACTTC
TRBJ2-1 | few | - | TRBV5-4 | CASSRGAGGPRYNEQFF | TGTGCCAGCAGCCGGGGGGCAGGTGGACCCCGGTACAATGAGCAGTTCTTC
TRBJ1-2 | - | TRBD1 | TRBV18 | CASSLGQLPNYGYTF | TGTGCCAGCTCATTGGGACAGCTACCTAACTATGGCTACACCTTC
TRBJ2-2 | few | - | TRBV11-2 | CASSLIGEVVQLFF | TGTGCCAGCAGTTTAATCGGGGAAGTGGTTCAGTTGTTTTTT
TRBJ1-5 | - | TRBD1 | TRBV27 | CASRDRGYNQPQHF | TGTGCCAGCCGGGACAGGGGGTACAATCAGCCCCAGCATTTT
TRBJ2-6 | - | TRBD2 | TRBV5-4 | CASSDIERGPSGANVLTF | TGTGCCAGCAGCGACATTGAGCGGGGACCCTCTGGGGCCAACGTCCTGACTTTC
TRBJ2-7 | - | - | TRBV7-9 | CSSSLAARGGEQYF | TGTTCCAGCAGCTTAGCCGCGAGGGGGGGCGAGCAGTACTTC
TRBJ1-2 | - | TRBD1 | TRBV2 | CASSESVQGNRGYTF | TGTGCCAGCAGTGAATCAGTACAGGGGAATCGTGGCTACACCTTC
TRBJ2-2 | - | TRBD1 | TRBV5-3 | CARSLVDREIGELFF | TGTGCCAGAAGCTTGGTAGACAGGGAAATCGGGGAGCTGTTTTTT
TRBJ1-5 | - | TRBD1 | TRBV19 | CASSLLQGQSSNQPQHF | TGTGCCAGTAGTCTACTACAGGGGCAGTCGAGCAATCAGCCCCAGCATTTT
TRBJ2-1 | - | TRBD1 | TRBV4-2 | CASSHRQGAEGNEQFF | TGTGCCAGCAGCCACCGACAGGGGGCTGAGGGGAATGAGCAGTTCTTC
TRBJ2-2 | - | - | TRBV27 | CASSLTGRNTGELFF | TGTGCCAGCAGTTTGACAGGAAGGAACACCGGGGAGCTGTTTTTT
TRBJ1-5 | - | TRBD1 | TRBV2 | CASRTSGTGNQPQHF | TGTGCCAGCAGGACCTCCGGGACAGGCAATCAGCCCCAGCATTTT
TRBJ1-5 | - | - | TRBV18 | CASSLPGSQPQHF | TGTGCCAGCTCACTGCCAGGGTCACAGCCCCAGCATTTT
TRBJ1-2 | few | TRBD1 | TRBV14 | CASSSRQGFSYGYTF | TGTGCCAGCAGCTCAAGACAGGGATTTAGTTATGGCTACACCTTC
TRBJ2-7 | - | - | TRBV6-1 | CASISTFQDEQYF | TGTGCCAGCATTTCGACCTTCCAGGACGAGCAGTACTTC
TRBJ1-2 | once | TRBD1 | TRBV5-1 | CASSRDSYGYTF | TGCGCCAGCAGCAGGGACAGCTATGGCTACACCTTC
TRBJ2-7 | - | - | TRBV29-1 | CSVRNGSSYEQYF | TGCAGCGTTAGAAATGGGAGTTCTTACGAGCAGTACTTC
TRBJ1-1 | few | TRBD1 | TRBV7-6 | CASSLGGQLNTEAFF | TGTGCCAGCAGCTTAGGGGGACAGCTGAACACTGAAGCTTTCTTT
TRBJ1-1 | - | - | TRBV27 | CASSNPRGGTEAFF | TGTGCCAGCAGCAATCCAAGGGGGGGCACTGAAGCTTTCTTT
TRBJ2-3 | - | - | TRBV2 | CASSGQRLTFRGDTQYF | TGTGCCAGCAGTGGGCAGCGGCTGACTTTTCGAGGAGATACGCAGTATTTT
TRBJ1-2 | - | TRBD1 | TRBV11-1 | CASSLAEGAQGYTF | TGTGCCAGCAGCTTAGCGGAGGGGGCTCAAGGCTACACCTTC
TRBJ1-1 | - | - | TRBV7-8 | CASSLVRQGKFSNTEAFF | TGTGCCAGCAGCTTAGTCAGGCAGGGGAAGTTTTCAAACACTGAAGCTTTCTTT
TRBJ2-1 | - | TRBD1 | TRBV27 | CASRHTGTGGSSYNEQFF | TGTGCCAGCAGACATACCGGGACAGGGGGGAGCTCCTACAATGAGCAGTTCTTC
TRBJ1-2 | - | - | TRBV7-3 | CASSATREANYGYTF | TGTGCCAGCAGCGCAACTAGGGAGGCTAACTATGGCTACACCTTC
TRBJ1-5 | few | TRBD1 | TRBV30 | CAWRQGADQPQHF | TGTGCCTGGAGACAGGGGGCGGATCAGCCCCAGCATTTT
TRBJ1-1 | - | - | TRBV7-6 | CASSPRVGPNTEAFF | TGTGCCAGCAGCCCCCGAGTCGGTCCGAACACTGAAGCTTTCTTT
TRBJ2-2 | - | - | TRBV5-1 | CASSLAATGTGELFF | TGCGCCAGCAGCTTGGCTGCCACGGGCACCGGGGAGCTGTTTTTT